This passage covers 18 T cell receptor beta chains from one sample sequenced in a study of neurological immune-mediated disorders (dated 2019 in TCRdb). Per the publication, the time point label means: longitudinal time-point 1 (baseline). The library was obtained by 5' RACE. Data came from an Illumina HiSeq 2500. The public reads were reanalyzed by TCRdb: fastp trimming at Q25, MiXCR alignment, in-frame beta chains only. Entries that share a CDR3 protein sequence are merged under the most common genes and DNA. A total of some 54,000 distinct CDR3 sequences appear in this sample, around 10% of them only once. The ten largest account for more than 6.5% of the sample. Sequencing input: PBMCs. All receptors derive from a male donor with HTLV-1-associated myelopathy (HAM/TSP).

This clonotype was seen ten or more times. The rearrangement uses TRBV5-6 and TRBJ1-2, with D possibly matching TRBD1 (5 bases). The CDR3 loop spans 18 amino acids. V was trimmed by 3 bases and J by 3 bases, leaving 24 bases between them. Looked up from germline, CDR1 is SGHDT and CDR2 is YYEEEE. The CDR3 loop is CASSYASAVWDGHYGYTF. Written as DNA, the CDR3 is TGTGCCAGCAGCTACGCATCAGCGGTATGGGACGGTCACTATGGCTACACCTTC. Supplemented by reference TRBV5-6 and TRBJ1-2, the full variable domain reads DAGVTQSPTHLIKTRGQQVTLRCSPKSGHDTVSWYQQALGQGPQFIFQYYEEEERQRGNFPDRFSGHQFPNYSSELNVNALLLGDSALYLCASSYASAVWDGHYGYTFGSGTRLTVV.

Concerning this clonotype: This may be a read error, as it is one base from a much larger clone. The V call is TRBV20-1, the J call TRBJ1-4; the D gene is possibly TRBD1 (5 bases). The CDR3 spans 13 residues. CDR1 and CDR2 (germline): DFQATT, SNEGSKA (reference sequence). The CDR3 loop reads CGARARVNEKLFF. CDR3 nucleotide sequence: TGCGGTGCTAGAGCCAGGGTTAATGAAAAACTGTTTTTT.

This clonotype was seen at least ten times. This chain links TRBV27 with TRBJ2-2; D may be TRBD1 (5 bases). CDR3 length: 14 amino acids. Trimming removed 6 bases from V and 7 bases from J, with 15 bases in between. Germline V gene data show CDR1 as MNHEY and CDR2 as SMNVEV (reference sequence). This CDR3 reads CASSPGSQGGELFF. The DNA for the CDR3 is TGTGCCAGCAGCCCCGGGTCCCAGGGCGGGGAGCTGTTTTTT.

The J gene is TRBJ2-3, the V gene TRBV15; D call uncertain. The CDR3 runs to 14 residues. Deletions cut 0 bases from V and 1 base from J, with 5 bases between. Looked up from germline, CDR1 is LNHNV and CDR2 is YYDKDF (reference sequence). The CDR3 is CATSRDAGTDTQYF. For the CDR3, the DNA is TGTGCCACCAGCAGAGACGCGGGCACAGATACGCAGTATTTT.

This clonotype was picked up many times. The rearrangement links TRBV10-3 to TRBJ2-5; 10 nucleotides match TRBD1. The CDR3 runs 15 residues. In germline, CDR1 is ENHRY, CDR2 SYGVKD. Trimming removed 4 bases from V and 4 bases from J; junction bases left unmatched: 6. The CDR3 sequence: CAISGRQGARETQYF. CDR3 coding DNA: TGTGCCATCAGTGGTCGACAGGGGGCCAGAGAGACCCAGTACTTC.

This clonotype was detected many times. The V and J genes are TRBV5-5 and TRBJ1-5; no firm D call. Germline V gene lookup returns CDR1 SGHKS and CDR2 YYEKEE (reference sequence). Trimming took off 2 bases at V and 0 bases at J, with 6 bases between the two ends. CDR3 length: 14 residues. CDR3 sequence (DNA): TGTGCCAGCAGCTTCGATCGTAGCAATCAGCCCCAGCATTTT. As protein: CASSFDRSNQPQHF.

This clonotype was detected only a few times. The chain carries TRBV29-1 and TRBJ1-4; a possible D gene is TRBD1 (5 bases). CDR1 is SQVTM and CDR2 is ANQGSEA in the germline V gene. The CDR3 totals 11 residues. The CDR3 sequence is CGAATNEKLFF. DNA for the CDR3: TGCGGGGCAGCAACTAATGAAAAACTGTTTTTT.

This clonotype showed up many times. The chain carries TRBV20-1 and TRBJ2-3, with 9 bases lining up with TRBD2. In germline, CDR1 is DFQATT, CDR2 SNEGSKA (reference sequence). This CDR3 has 15 amino acids. The J segment lost 6 bases and the V segment lost 5 bases, leaving 12 bases of the junction unmatched. CDR3 loop: CSAGEVRGGLDTQYF. The CDR3 nucleotides read TGCAGTGCTGGGGAGGTGCGGGGGGGCCTGGATACGCAGTATTTT.

Of note for this clonotype: One base away lies a much larger clone, so this may be a sequencing read error. The rearrangement joins TRBV5-1 to TRBJ2-3; no clear D gene. V lost 4 bases and J lost 6, with 15 bases in between. The CDR3 contains 14 residues. Germline lookup yields CDR1 SGHRS and CDR2 YFSETQ. This chain's CDR3 is CASSIPWDRDTQYF. As DNA, the CDR3 is TGCGCCAGCAGCATTCCATGGGATCGGGATACGCAGTATTTT.

This clonotype was detected ten times or more. This chain connects TRBV9 to TRBJ2-7; TRBD2 matches at 12 bases. The CDR3 contains 16 residues. The V and J ends lost 4 bases and 4 bases, in that order; junction bases with no gene match: 9. Germline lookup yields CDR1 SGDLS and CDR2 YYNGEE. CDR3 sequence: CASSTSRTSGEYEQYF. The CDR3 DNA reads TGTGCCAGCAGCACCTCTCGGACTAGCGGGGAGTACGAGCAGTACTTC.

The sample holds a few counts of this clonotype. The chain recombines TRBV5-1 with TRBJ2-1; D is unresolved. CDR1 and CDR2 (germline): SGHRS, YFSETQ. Trimming cost V 2 bases and J 2 bases, with 8 bases left between them. This CDR3 region has 14 residues. DNA of the CDR3: TGCGCCAGCAGCTTAAGTCAAGCCTACAATGAGCAGTTCTTC. The encoded protein is CASSLSQAYNEQFF. The variable domain in full, with the rest retrieved from reference TRBV5-1 and TRBJ2-1, is KAGVTQTPRYLIKTRGQQVTLSCSPISGHRSVSWYQQTPGQGLQFLFEYFSETQRNKGNFPGRFSGRQFSNSRSEMNVSTLELGDSALYLCASSLSQAYNEQFFGPGTRLTVL.

This clonotype appeared many times. The rearrangement uses TRBV12-3 or TRBV12-4 and TRBJ2-1; TRBD2 aligns across 14 bases. This CDR3 has 15 residues. V lost 5 bases to trimming and J lost 4 bases; unmatched junction nucleotides: 1. The CDR3 sequence is CASSGTSGGYNEQFF. The CDR3, as DNA: TGTGCCAGCAGTGGGACTAGCGGGGGATACAATGAGCAGTTCTTC.

The genes are TRBV29-1 and TRBJ2-2, with D maybe TRBD2 (5 bases). The CDR3 consists of 14 residues. Germline-derived CDR1 and CDR2 are SQVTM and ANQGSEA. Trimming removed 7 bases from V and 0 bases from J, with 12 bases in between. The CDR3 is CSAGVPSNTGELFF. The CDR3 DNA reads TGCAGCGCCGGGGTACCTTCGAACACCGGGGAGCTGTTTTTT.

This clonotype was found many times. The chain links TRBV29-1 to TRBJ2-3; 14 bases align to TRBD2. CDR1 is SQVTM, CDR2 ANQGSEA, per germline. The CDR3 totals 17 residues. V trimming: 6 bases; J trimming: 0 bases; junction bases outside the gene matches: 8. The CDR3 nucleotides read TGCAGCGTCGGACTAGCGGGGGGCTTCCCTAGCACAGATACGCAGTATTTT. It yields the protein CSVGLAGGFPSTDTQYF.

In regard to this clonotype: This may arise from a read error, as a much more abundant clone is one base away. The chain links TRBV5-5 to TRBJ2-7, with TRBD1 identical over 8 bases. With 6 bases clipped from V and 2 bases from J, the junction kept 10 bases outside the gene matches. The V gene's germline CDR1 is SGHKS and CDR2 YYEKEE (reference sequence). CDR3 length equals 15 residues. The CDR3 sequence: CASTPIRDRTYEQYF. The CDR3 DNA reads as TGTGCCAGCACCCCTATCCGGGACAGGACCTACGAGCAGTACTTC.

The V gene is TRBV27, the J gene TRBJ2-7; D may be TRBD2 (6 bases). CDR3 length: 16 amino acids. Trimming cost V 6 bases and J 0 bases, with 18 bases left between them. CDR1 is MNHEY and CDR2 is SMNVEV in the germline V gene (reference sequence). CDR3 loop: CASSPIKTSNSYEQYF. Here the CDR3 DNA reads TGTGCCAGCAGCCCAATAAAGACTAGTAACTCCTACGAGCAGTACTTC.

The gene calls are TRBV18 and TRBJ2-2, with D perhaps TRBD1 (5 bases). The CDR3 spans 15 residues. The germline V and J ends were trimmed by 1 base and 4 bases, with 10 bases remaining between them. Germline CDR1 and CDR2: KGHSH and LQKENI. CDR3 loop: CASSPQGPGTGELFF. In nucleotides, the CDR3 is TGTGCCAGCTCACCACAGGGGCCGGGCACCGGGGAGCTGTTTTTT.

In its sample, this clonotype was seen many times. The J gene is TRBJ2-2, the V gene TRBV9, with 7 bases fitting TRBD1. Trimming removed 3 bases from V and 0 bases from J; junction bases left unmatched: 5. The V gene's germline CDR1 is SGDLS and CDR2 YYNGEE. This CDR3 region has 16 residues. The CDR3, as DNA: TGTGCCAGCAGCGACCGGACAGGATCGAACACCGGGGAGCTGTTTTTT. This translates into CASSDRTGSNTGELFF. The entire variable domain, with the rest obtained from reference TRBV9 and TRBJ2-2, is as follows: DSGVTQTPKHLITATGQRVTLRCSPRSGDLSVYWYQQSLDQGLQFLIQYYNGEERAKGNILERFSAQQFPDLHSELNLSSLELGDSALYFCASSDRTGSNTGELFFGEGSRLTVL.